The text below deals with one TCR beta chain. The antigen remains unidentified. This sample stems from a study of yellow fever vaccine responses in identical twins. Study-wide results and caveats: Twins' T cell vaccine responses reportedly looked partly convergent, partly personalized.

TCRdb reprocessed the RT-PCR reads with MiXCR, giving one entry per CDR3 protein. The sample has about 19,000 distinct CDR3 sequences, around 70% seen once. Trimming shortened V by 4 bases and J by 0 bases, and 16 bases separated the two germline ends. CDR3 length: 17 amino acids. Germline V gives CDR1 SGHAT, CDR2 FQNNGV. The receptor was isolated from a woman aged 18-30 years who received the yellow fever vaccine. Sequencing used T cells from blood (PBMCs), unsorted or a sorted subset (not recorded which), obtained before or after yellow fever vaccination (not recorded which). The V call is TRBV11-2, the J call TRBJ1-5; possible D gene TRBD1, 6 bases. The CDR3 DNA follows: TGTGCCAGCAGCTATCACAGGGATTCAAATAGCAATCAGCCCCAGCATTTT. It specifies CASSYHRDSNSNQPQHF.